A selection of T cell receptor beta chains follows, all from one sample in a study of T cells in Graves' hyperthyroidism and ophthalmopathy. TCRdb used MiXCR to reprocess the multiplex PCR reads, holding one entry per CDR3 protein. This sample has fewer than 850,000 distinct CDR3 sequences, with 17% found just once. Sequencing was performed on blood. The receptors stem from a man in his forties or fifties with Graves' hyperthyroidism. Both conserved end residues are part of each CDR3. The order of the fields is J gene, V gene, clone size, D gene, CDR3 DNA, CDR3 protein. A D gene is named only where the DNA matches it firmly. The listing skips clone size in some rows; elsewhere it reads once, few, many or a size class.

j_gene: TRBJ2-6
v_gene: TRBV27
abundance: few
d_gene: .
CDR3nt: TGTGCCAGCACTAGGGAGTCGTTATCTGGGGCCAACGTCCTGACTTTC
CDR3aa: CASTRESLSGANVLTF

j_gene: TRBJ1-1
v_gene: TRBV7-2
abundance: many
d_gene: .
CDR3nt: TGTGCCAGCAGCTTAACAGGGTGGGTGAACACTGAAGCTTTCTTT
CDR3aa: CASSLTGWVNTEAFF

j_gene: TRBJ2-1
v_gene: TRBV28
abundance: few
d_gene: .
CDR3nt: TGTGCCAGCAGTTTATTAGGGGAGTGGAATGAGCAGTTCTTC
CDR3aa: CASSLLGEWNEQFF

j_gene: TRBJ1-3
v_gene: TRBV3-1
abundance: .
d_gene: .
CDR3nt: TGTGCCAGCAGCCAAGGGTCCGGCACCTCTGGAAACACCATATATTTT
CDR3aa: CASSQGSGTSGNTIYF

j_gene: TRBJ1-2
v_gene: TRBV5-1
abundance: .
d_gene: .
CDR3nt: TGCGCCAGCAGCTACGCAGGTCTTGGCTACACCTTC
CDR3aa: CASSYAGLGYTF

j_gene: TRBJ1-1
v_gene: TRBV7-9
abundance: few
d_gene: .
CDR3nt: TGTGCCAGCAGCGTAGAGAGGCCTCTGACTGAAGCTTTCTTT
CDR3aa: CASSVERPLTEAFF

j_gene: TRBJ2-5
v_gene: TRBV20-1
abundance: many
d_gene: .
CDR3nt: TGCAGTGCAACCAGCAGGGTTCAACAGACCCAGTACTTC
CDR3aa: CSATSRVQQTQYF

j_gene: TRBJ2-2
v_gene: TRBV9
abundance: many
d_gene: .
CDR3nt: TGTGCCAGCAGCGTAGCCTCTGGGCAGAACACCGGGGAGCTGTTTTTT
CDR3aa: CASSVASGQNTGELFF

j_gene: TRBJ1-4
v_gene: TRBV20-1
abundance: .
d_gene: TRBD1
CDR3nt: TGCAGTGCCCCAGGACAGGGAGCACCGAATGAAAAACTGTTTTTT
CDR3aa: CSAPGQGAPNEKLFF

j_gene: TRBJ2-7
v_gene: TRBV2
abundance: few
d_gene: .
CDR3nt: TGTGCCAGCACCCCTGAGGGGATCGAGCAGTACTTC
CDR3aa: CASTPEGIEQYF

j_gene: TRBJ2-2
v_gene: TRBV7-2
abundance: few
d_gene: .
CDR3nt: TGTGCCAGCAGCTTACGGGTGGCCGGGGAGCTGTTTTTT
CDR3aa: CASSLRVAGELFF

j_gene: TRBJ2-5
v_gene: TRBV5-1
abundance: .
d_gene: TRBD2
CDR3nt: TGCGCCAGCTTGGGACTAGCGGGATCCCAAGAGACCCAGTACTTC
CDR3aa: CASLGLAGSQETQYF

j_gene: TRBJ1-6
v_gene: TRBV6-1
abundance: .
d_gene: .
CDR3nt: TGTGCCAGCAGTGAAGAATACGGGACGGCTAATAATTCACCCCTCCACTTT
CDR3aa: CASSEEYGTANNSPLHF

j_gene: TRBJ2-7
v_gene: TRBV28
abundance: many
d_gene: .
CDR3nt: TGTGCCAGCAGTAGCGCCTACGAGCAGTACTTC
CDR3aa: CASSSAYEQYF

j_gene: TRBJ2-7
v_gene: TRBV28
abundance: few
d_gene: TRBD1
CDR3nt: TGTGCCAGCAGGCTACCGGGACAGGGGGCCAACGAGCAGTACTTC
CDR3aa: CASRLPGQGANEQYF

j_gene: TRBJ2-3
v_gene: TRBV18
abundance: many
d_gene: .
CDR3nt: TGTGCCAGCTCACCACCGAGACAGCCAAGCGTTTATACGCAGTATTTT
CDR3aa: CASSPPRQPSVYTQYF

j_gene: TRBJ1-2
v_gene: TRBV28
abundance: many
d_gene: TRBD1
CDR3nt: TGTGCCAGCAGTTTATTCCGTCGGGACAGGGGTGAAAACTATGGCTACACCTTC
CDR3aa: CASSLFRRDRGENYGYTF

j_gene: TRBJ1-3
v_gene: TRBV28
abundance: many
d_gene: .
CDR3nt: TGTGCCAGCAGTTTATGGTCGGGTAGCTCTGGAAACACCATATATTTT
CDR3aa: CASSLWSGSSGNTIYF

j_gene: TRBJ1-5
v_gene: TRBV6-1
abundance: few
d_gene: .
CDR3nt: TGTGCCAGCAGTTATGCAGGGGATAATCAGCCCCAGCATTTT
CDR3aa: CASSYAGDNQPQHF

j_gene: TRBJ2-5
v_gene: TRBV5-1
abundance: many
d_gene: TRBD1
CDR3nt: TGCGCCAGCAGCGCCGGGACAGGATTCCAAGAGACCCAGTACTTC
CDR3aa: CASSAGTGFQETQYF

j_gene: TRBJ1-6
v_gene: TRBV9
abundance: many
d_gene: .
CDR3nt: TGTGCCAGCAGCGGACAGGCGCAGAGCTCCTATAATTCACCCCTCCACTTT
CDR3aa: CASSGQAQSSYNSPLHF

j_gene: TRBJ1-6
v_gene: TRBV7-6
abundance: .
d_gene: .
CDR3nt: TGTGCCAGCAGCCGAACCCGGGGGGCTGAAGGTTCACCCCTCCACTTT
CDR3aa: CASSRTRGAEGSPLHF